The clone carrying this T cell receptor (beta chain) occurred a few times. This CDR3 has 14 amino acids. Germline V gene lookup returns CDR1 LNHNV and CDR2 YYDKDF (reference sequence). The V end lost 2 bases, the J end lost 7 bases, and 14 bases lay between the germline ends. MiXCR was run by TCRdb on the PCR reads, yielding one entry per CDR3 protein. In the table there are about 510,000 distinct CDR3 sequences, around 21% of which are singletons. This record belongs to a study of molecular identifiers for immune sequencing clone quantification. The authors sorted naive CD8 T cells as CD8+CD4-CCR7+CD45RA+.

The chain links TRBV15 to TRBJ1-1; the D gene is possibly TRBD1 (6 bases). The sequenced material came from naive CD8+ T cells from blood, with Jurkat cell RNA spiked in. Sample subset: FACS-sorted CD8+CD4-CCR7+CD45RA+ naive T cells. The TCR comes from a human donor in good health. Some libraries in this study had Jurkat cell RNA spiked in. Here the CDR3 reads CATSRKGHGYEAFF. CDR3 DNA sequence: TGTGCCACCAGCAGAAAGGGACACGGCTATGAAGCTTTCTTT.